Below are 31 T cell receptor beta chains sequenced from a single sample in a study of CD8+ T cells in alopecia areata. The authors extracted RNA and reverse transcribed it into cDNA as the sequencing template. TCRdb keeps only in-frame clones here, not all; method: immunoSEQ multiplex PCR. In the table there are some 80,000 clones, roughly 70% of which are singletons. As to treatment: oral pan-JAK inhibitor, 5-10 mg twice daily. The material sequenced was CD8+ T cells sorted from blood, taken at week 24, from a patient treated with tofacitinib. These receptors all stem from a human donor with alopecia areata.

The chain couples TRBV9 to TRBJ1-2; maybe TRBD1 (5 bases). CDR1 and CDR2 from the germline V gene are SGDLS and YYNGEE. V lost 0 bases to trimming and J lost 4 bases, with 13 bases between them. The CDR3 has 15 residues. DNA for the CDR3: TGTGCCAGCAGCGTAGACGGCAGGGCTACCTATGGCTACACCTTC. It encodes CASSVDGRATYGYTF.

The chain is built from TRBV29-1 and TRBJ1-1; D gene uncertain. The V end was cut by 2 bases, the J end by 1 base, with 2 bases between. This CDR3 spans 11 amino acids. Per the germline V gene, CDR1 is SQVTM and CDR2 is ANQGSEA. The CDR3, as DNA: TGCAGCGTTGAAACGAACACTGAAGCTTTCTTT. Translated: CSVETNTEAFF.

The rearrangement joins TRBV7-6 to TRBJ2-2; 7 bases line up with TRBD1. Germline CDR1 and CDR2: SGHVS and FNYEAQ. There are 16 residues in the CDR3. The J segment lost 3 bases and the V segment lost 5 bases, leaving 9 bases of the junction unmatched. This chain's CDR3 is CASSAAGGWDTGELFF. Written as DNA, the CDR3 is TGTGCCAGCAGCGCTGCAGGGGGTTGGGACACCGGGGAGCTGTTTTTT.

The chain combines TRBV19 with TRBJ1-1; D not certain. Germline lookup yields CDR1 LNHDA and CDR2 SQIVND (reference sequence). V was pared by 3 bases and J by 0 bases, with 5 bases between. The CDR3 runs 13 residues. As DNA, the CDR3 is TGTGCCAGTAGTATCGATCTGAACACTGAAGCTTTCTTT. Amino acids: CASSIDLNTEAFF.

This clone came up a few times. The genes are TRBV27 and TRBJ1-2; 7 bases are shared with TRBD1. The germline V gene has CDR1 MNHEY and CDR2 SMNVEV (reference sequence). Trimming took 4 bases from V and 5 from J; bases not matched to a gene: 13. This CDR3 has 16 amino acids. This chain's CDR3 is CASSSFSGQIAYGYTF. The CDR3 bases are TGTGCCAGCAGTTCATTCTCGGGACAGATAGCTTATGGCTACACCTTC.

V and J are TRBV4-1 and TRBJ2-7; D remains ambiguous. Trimming removed 0 bases at V and 6 bases at J, with 9 bases between. CDR1 and CDR2 from the germline V gene are MGHRA and YSYEKL. The CDR3 is 13 amino acids. Here the CDR3 DNA reads TGCGCCAGCAGCCAAGATAGTGGTGTCGAGCAGTACTTC. It encodes CASSQDSGVEQYF.

The chain couples TRBV5-1 to TRBJ1-1; D remains unclear. This CDR3 comprises 11 residues. The V gene's germline CDR1 is SGHRS and CDR2 YFSETQ. Trimming removed 1 base at V and 2 bases at J, with 0 bases between. The CDR3 DNA follows: TGCGCCAGCAGCTTGAACACTGAAGCTTTCTTT. Its translation: CASSLNTEAFF.

The chain carries TRBV4-1 and TRBJ2-1; 13 nucleotides align to TRBD2. This CDR3 comprises 18 residues. Looked up from germline, CDR1 is MGHRA and CDR2 is YSYEKL. After removal of 3 bases from V and 8 bases from J, the junction contained 13 bases not matched to a gene. CDR3 amino acids: CASSQIPGTSGIGDEQFF. CDR3 DNA sequence: TGCGCCAGCAGCCAGATCCCCGGGACTAGCGGGATTGGAGATGAGCAGTTCTTC.

This clone was seen a few times. The rearrangement joins TRBV5-1 to TRBJ2-1, with D uncertain. The CDR3 totals 13 residues. Germline assignment: CDR1 SGHRS and CDR2 YFSETQ. Trimming pared 2 bases from V and 8 bases from J, leaving 11 bases between. CDR3 protein: CASSFWTVHEQFF. CDR3 DNA sequence: TGCGCCAGCAGCTTCTGGACCGTCCATGAGCAGTTCTTC.

The gene calls are TRBV18 and TRBJ1-1, with D uncertain. V was trimmed by 4 bases and J by 6 bases, leaving 21 bases between them. The germline CDR1 and CDR2 sequences are KGHSH and LQKENI. This CDR3 is built from 16 residues. The DNA for the CDR3 is TGTGCCAGCTCACTCACAACCCCCCCTGGGCCGGCTGAAGCTTTCTTT. Protein product: CASSLTTPPGPAEAFF.

This chain connects TRBV2 to TRBJ2-7, with 9 nucleotides matching TRBD1. This CDR3 spans 14 amino acids. CDR1 SNHLY and CDR2 FYNNEI come from the germline V gene. Losses at the gene ends were 9 bases for V and 0 bases for J; bases not matched to a gene: 6. The CDR3 loop is CASTRQGGSYEQYF. The CDR3 DNA reads as TGTGCCAGTACCCGACAGGGGGGCTCCTACGAGCAGTACTTC.

As to this clone: The junction and the germline gene differ at one end; a read error may be behind it. V is TRBV7-3 and J is TRBJ2-2; tentatively, D is TRBD2 (5 bases). The CDR3 loop spans 11 amino acids. Germline V gives CDR1 SGHTA, CDR2 FQGTGA. The CDR3 nucleotides are TGTGCCAGCAGCATTACCGGGGAACTGTTTTTT. It yields the protein CASSITGELFF.

The chain combines TRBV4-1 with TRBJ1-5, with unresolved D. Germline CDR1 MGHRA, CDR2 YSYEKL. Trimming stripped 1 base from V and 0 bases from J, with 7 bases between. This CDR3 is built from 15 residues. The CDR3 DNA is TGCGCCAGCAGCCAAGCGGAGAGTAGCAATCAGCCCCAGCATTTT. Its protein is CASSQAESSNQPQHF.

This chain connects TRBV5-6 to TRBJ2-5; TRBD2 might be the D (6 bases). The CDR3 is 15 amino acids. The V gene's germline CDR1 is SGHDT and CDR2 YYEEEE. Trimming cost V 4 bases and J 5 bases, with 18 bases left between them. The chain's CDR3 is CASSIVGSRWETQYF. The CDR3 DNA sequence: TGTGCCAGCAGCATCGTCGGGAGTCGGTGGGAGACCCAGTACTTC.

The rearrangement links TRBV7-9 to TRBJ1-6; D is unclear. This CDR3 region has 15 residues. Trimming shortened V by 5 bases and J by 7 bases, and 15 bases separated the two germline ends. In germline, CDR1 is SEHNR, CDR2 FQNEAQ (reference sequence). The CDR3 sequence: CASSERDLLNSPLHF. The CDR3 DNA sequence: TGTGCCAGCAGCGAGCGGGATCTTCTAAATTCACCCCTCCACTTT.

V usage is TRBV7-9 and J usage is TRBJ2-7; TRBD1 aligns across 7 bases. The CDR3 covers 14 residues. V dropped 4 bases and J dropped 2; count of bases not matched to a gene: 5. The germline CDR1 and CDR2 sequences are SEHNR and FQNEAQ (reference sequence). The CDR3 sequence is CASSSLDRTYEQYF. CDR3 in DNA: TGTGCCAGCAGCTCGTTGGACAGGACCTACGAGCAGTACTTC. Full variable domain (outside the CDR3, taken from reference TRBV7-9 and TRBJ2-7): DTGVSQNPRHKITKRGQNVTFRCDPISEHNRLYWYRQTLGQGPEFLTYFQNEAQLEKSRLLSDRFSAERPKGSFSTLEIQRTEQGDSAMYLCASSSLDRTYEQYFGPGTRLTVT.

This clone showed up just a few times. Other nucleotide sequences in the sample specify the same CDR3. V is TRBV27 and J is TRBJ1-5; no firm D call. Germline lookup yields CDR1 MNHEY and CDR2 SMNVEV (reference sequence). The CDR3 totals 13 residues. Trimming took 3 bases from V and 2 from J, leaving 5 bases between them. CDR3 nucleotide sequence: TGTGCCAGCAGTTTCGGCGGCAATCAGCCCCAGCATTTT. This sequence encodes CASSFGGNQPQHF.

This clone was recorded only once. The V gene is TRBV2, the J gene TRBJ1-1, with TRBD1 identical over 8 bases. The CDR3 sequence is 15 residues long. The germline gives CDR1 SNHLY, CDR2 FYNNEI. V shed 2 bases, J shed 3 bases, and the junction held 5 bases outside the gene matches. The CDR3 nucleotides are TGTGCCAGCAGTGAACACAGGGGGGGGTACACTGAAGCTTTCTTT. It is translated as CASSEHRGGYTEAFF.

V usage is TRBV15 and J usage is TRBJ1-5; 7 nucleotides align to TRBD1. CDR3 size: 14 residues. Per the germline V gene, CDR1 is LNHNV and CDR2 is YYDKDF (reference sequence). The junction had 5 bases not matched to a gene; V was cut back by 5 bases and J by 4 bases. Here the CDR3 reads CATSPGGWNQPQHF. CDR3 coding DNA: TGTGCCACCAGCCCAGGGGGATGGAATCAGCCCCAGCATTTT.

This chain uses TRBV4-1 with TRBJ2-7; D possibly corresponds to TRBD1 (5 bases). The germline V gene encodes CDR1 MGHRA and CDR2 YSYEKL. Deletions cut 1 base from V and 3 bases from J, with 10 bases between. The CDR3 is made up of 14 amino acids. The CDR3 is CASSQGRESYEQYF. CDR3 DNA sequence: TGCGCCAGCAGCCAAGGCAGGGAAAGCTACGAGCAGTACTTC.

This chain joins TRBV6-4 and TRBJ2-6; tentative D call: TRBD1 (5 bases). This CDR3 is built from 16 residues. CDR1 and CDR2 (germline): MRHNA, SNTAGT. V gave up 6 bases and J gave up 0 bases, with 12 bases separating them. DNA of the CDR3: TGTGCCAGCAGCCTGAACCAGGGCTCTGGGGCCAACGTCCTGACTTTC. Its protein is CASSLNQGSGANVLTF.

V and J are TRBV6-5 and TRBJ2-5; possible D gene TRBD2, 5 bases. The CDR3 has 15 amino acids. V lost 0 bases and J 4 bases, leaving 12 bases between the germline ends. From germline, CDR1 is MNHEY and CDR2 SVGAGI. The CDR3 spells CASSYSRSGRETQYF. CDR3 coding DNA: TGTGCCAGCAGTTACTCGCGTTCGGGAAGAGAGACCCAGTACTTC.

This clone was seen once. The chain employs TRBV2 and TRBJ2-2; TRBD2 is a possible D gene (5 bases). Germline V lookup: CDR1 SNHLY, CDR2 FYNNEI. The CDR3 sequence is 15 residues long. Trimming pared 2 bases from V and 3 bases from J, leaving 10 bases between. CDR3 nucleotide sequence: TGTGCCAGCAGTGAAAGAGGGTACCACACCGGGGAGCTGTTTTTT. This encodes CASSERGYHTGELFF.

CDR3 bases: TGTGCCAGCAGTTACTCGACGCGGGACAGCATTCGGCCCCTCCACTTT. This translates into CASSYSTRDSIRPLHF. The chain couples TRBV6-5 to TRBJ1-6; 7 bases are shared with TRBD1. CDR1 MNHEY and CDR2 SVGAGI come from the germline V gene. The CDR3 consists of 16 residues. V shed 0 bases, J shed 13 bases, and the junction held 12 bases outside the gene matches.

The chain joins TRBV18 to TRBJ1-2, with TRBD1 identical over 8 bases. CDR3 length: 14 amino acids. The germline CDR1 and CDR2 sequences are KGHSH and LQKENI. With V trimmed by 2 bases and J by 6 bases, 5 bases remained unmatched. This CDR3 is CASSPGRGRDGYTF. The CDR3 DNA reads as TGTGCCAGCTCACCAGGCAGGGGGCGTGATGGCTACACCTTC.

V is TRBV7-9 and J is TRBJ1-1; D is ambiguous. The germline V gene encodes CDR1 SEHNR and CDR2 FQNEAQ (reference sequence). The CDR3 is 13 residues long. V was cut by 3 bases and J by 1 base, with 6 bases left in between. In DNA, the CDR3 is TGTGCCAGCAGCTTCGCTTCGAACACTGAAGCTTTCTTT. Translating it yields CASSFASNTEAFF.

This clone appeared once. The rearrangement links TRBV7-9 to TRBJ1-4; D unclear. The CDR3 covers 16 residues. Trimming took 1 base from V and 7 from J, leaving 16 bases between them. Germline V lookup: CDR1 SEHNR, CDR2 FQNEAQ (reference sequence). CDR3 bases: TGTGCCAGCAGCTTAGAAGCGTCAGTCTTCGCTGAAAAACTGTTTTTT. Translated, it gives CASSLEASVFAEKLFF.

In this sample, this clone turned up once. The rearrangement links TRBV29-1 to TRBJ2-5; 7 bases fit TRBD1. J gave up 5 bases and V 3 bases, and 9 bases lay outside the gene matches. CDR1 and CDR2 from the germline V gene are SQVTM and ANQGSEA. This CDR3 contains 14 residues. Written as DNA, the CDR3 is TGCAGCGTTGATAAAGGACAGGTGGGGGAGACCCAGTACTTC. Protein product: CSVDKGQVGETQYF.

V usage is TRBV5-4 and J usage is TRBJ2-1; 8 positions agree with TRBD2. CDR3 length: 17 amino acids. From germline, CDR1 is SGHNT and CDR2 YYREEE (reference sequence). Trimming cost V 4 bases and J 4 bases; bases outside gene matches: 13. CDR3 DNA: TGTGCCAGCAGCACCTTAGAGTATAGCGGGGAGTACAATGAGCAGTTCTTC. Its translation is CASSTLEYSGEYNEQFF. Drawing the rest from reference TRBV5-4 and TRBJ2-1, the complete variable domain is ETGVTQSPTHLIKTRGQQVTLRCSSQSGHNTVSWYQQALGQGPQFIFQYYREEENGRGNFPPRFSGLQFPNYSSELNVNALELDDSALYLCASSTLEYSGEYNEQFFGPGTRLTVL.

This chain uses TRBV7-2 with TRBJ2-3; 12 bases are a match to TRBD2. Germline V CDR1 and CDR2: SGHTA, FQGNSA. The V and J ends lost 5 bases and 4 bases, in that order; junction bases with no gene match: 10. The CDR3 runs to 17 residues. CDR3 sequence: CASSPRTSGELADTQYF. The DNA of the CDR3 is TGTGCCAGCAGCCCGAGGACTAGCGGGGAGTTGGCAGATACGCAGTATTTT.

The chain links TRBV29-1 to TRBJ1-5; possibly TRBD1 for D (6 bases). V was shortened by 4 bases and J by 7 bases, with 20 bases between the two germline ends. The CDR3 spans 15 residues. Germline loops: CDR1 SQVTM, CDR2 ANQGSEA. In DNA, the CDR3 is TGCAGCGTTGCCGGGACATCCCTTTATCGGCAGCCCCAGCATTTT. This encodes CSVAGTSLYRQPQHF.